Listed below are T cell receptor beta chains from one sample, sequenced in a study of T cells of healthy individuals. TCRdb recomputed calls from the 5' RACE reads with MiXCR, one row per CDR3 protein. Here the sample spans fewer than 75,000 distinct CDR3 sequences, around 15% being singletons. The receptors shown here come from a human donor in good health. Each CDR3 is given with its conserved first and last residue.

v_call	j_call	cdr3_aa
TRBV11-2	TRBJ1-1	CASSFVEGIGTEAFF
TRBV7-9	TRBJ2-1	CASSAFSEDRGDEQFF
TRBV20-1	TRBJ2-3	CSALPGPSTDTQYF
TRBV7-8	TRBJ2-1	CASSLGRGPSSYNEQFF
TRBV10-3	TRBJ2-3	CAISGSTSTAPYF
TRBV7-3	TRBJ2-1	CASSYGGNEQFF
TRBV5-1	TRBJ2-5	CASSLARGRGETQYF
TRBV6-1	TRBJ2-1	CATHYNEQFF
TRBV7-2	TRBJ2-7	CASSLSDYEQYF
TRBV6-1	TRBJ2-3	CASSEATDTQYF
TRBV6-5	TRBJ2-3	CASSYSAYGDTQYF
TRBV20-1	TRBJ1-6	CSARESGAGGNNSPLHF
TRBV29-1	TRBJ1-1	CSATVRQGTEAFF
TRBV9	TRBJ2-2	CASASGFLGTGELFF
TRBV19	TRBJ2-3	CASKAGLAGDTQYF
TRBV10-3	TRBJ2-2	CAIGGPVTGELFF
TRBV20-1	TRBJ2-1	CSARTPSGSSYNEQFF
TRBV6-2/TRBV6-3	TRBJ2-7	CASSYFYEQYF
TRBV12-3/TRBV12-4	TRBJ1-5	CASSPGQDNQPQHF
TRBV6-1	TRBJ1-2	CASNLRGTGGYGYTF
TRBV6-5	TRBJ2-6	CASSRGGGANVLTF
TRBV20-1	TRBJ1-2	CSATGTDYGYTF
TRBV12-3/TRBV12-4	TRBJ1-1	CASMRQTNTEAFF
TRBV12-3/TRBV12-4	TRBJ1-2	CASSYRDNYGYTF
TRBV27	TRBJ2-5	CATRSRKETQYF
TRBV28	TRBJ2-6	CASSFLAPRLSGANVLTF
TRBV5-5	TRBJ2-5	CASRILETQYF
TRBV6-2/TRBV6-3	TRBJ1-5	CASSYSMGGQPQHF
TRBV5-6	TRBJ2-1	CASSLANNEQFF
TRBV10-3	TRBJ2-5	CAISPGQGYQETQYF
TRBV6-2/TRBV6-3	TRBJ2-3	CASSYSRAQYF
TRBV20-1	TRBJ2-2	CSAEGGGVVGELFF
TRBV12-3/TRBV12-4	TRBJ2-2	CASSLAWASTGELFF
TRBV7-6	TRBJ2-1	CASSSRLAGGHEQFF
TRBV7-6	TRBJ2-2	CASSHWTFWTGELFF
TRBV6-2/TRBV6-3	TRBJ1-2	CASSRTGSDGYTF
TRBV15	TRBJ2-5	CATSREETQYF
TRBV24-1	TRBJ2-7	CATSAGQGSYEQYF
TRBV10-3	TRBJ2-3	CAISGVGVAGEDTQYF
TRBV25-1	TRBJ1-4	CASSESAGATNEKLFF
TRBV7-7	TRBJ2-7	CASSLDGGSAKQYF
TRBV4-1	TRBJ1-1	CASSRYPGQQNTEAFF
TRBV5-1	TRBJ1-4	CASSFNARSEKLFF
TRBV5-1	TRBJ2-7	CASSLTGGEQYF
TRBV6-5	TRBJ2-2	CASRAIGDTGELFF
TRBV28	TRBJ1-1	CASIGGTEAFF
TRBV30	TRBJ2-6	CAYIRSGANVLTF
TRBV2	TRBJ2-7	CASSAILAGGYEQYF
TRBV12-5	TRBJ2-5	CASGPKGQGQETQYF
TRBV20-1	TRBJ2-3	CSATPGTVSTDTQYF
TRBV11-1	TRBJ2-1	CASSPERYNEQFF
TRBV20-1	TRBJ2-5	CSARPAGKETQYF
TRBV5-1	TRBJ2-3	CASSLEVKTDTQYF
TRBV6-2/TRBV6-3	TRBJ2-1	CASAGEESYNEQFF